This T cell receptor (beta chain) was profiled in a study of blood T cell repertoires in COVID-19. Per the germline V gene, CDR1 is LNHDA and CDR2 is SQIVND (reference sequence). The CDR3 runs 14 residues. Trimming shortened V by 7 bases and J by 2 bases, and 12 bases separated the two germline ends. Method: immunoSEQ multiplex PCR; TCRdb's copy keeps in-frame clones and lacks some. The sample lists 180,000 or so clones, 80% seen once, with 14% in the top ten. This rearrangement joins TRBV19 to TRBJ1-3, with D unclear. This TCR derives from a man in his sixties who had been exposed to COVID-19. The specimen was PBMCs or T cells enriched from blood (not recorded which). This chain's CDR3 is CASNAASTGNTIYF. CDR3 bases: TGTGCCAGTAACGCGGCTTCCACTGGAAACACCATATATTTT.